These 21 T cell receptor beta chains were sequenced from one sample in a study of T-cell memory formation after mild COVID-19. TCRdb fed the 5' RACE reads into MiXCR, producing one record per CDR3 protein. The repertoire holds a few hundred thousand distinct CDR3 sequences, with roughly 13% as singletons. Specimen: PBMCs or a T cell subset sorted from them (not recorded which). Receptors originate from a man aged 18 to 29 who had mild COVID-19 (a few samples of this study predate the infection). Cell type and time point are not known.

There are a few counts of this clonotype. The CDR3 reads CASSPDRHTGELFF. CDR3 nucleotides: TGTGCCAGCAGTCCTGACAGACACACCGGGGAGCTGTTTTTT. This chain joins TRBV25-1 and TRBJ2-2; maybe TRBD1 (5 bases). CDR3 length: 14 amino acids. Between the trimmed V and J ends, which lost 5 bases and 3 bases, there was a span of 10 bases. Germline loops: CDR1 MGHDK, CDR2 SYGVNS.

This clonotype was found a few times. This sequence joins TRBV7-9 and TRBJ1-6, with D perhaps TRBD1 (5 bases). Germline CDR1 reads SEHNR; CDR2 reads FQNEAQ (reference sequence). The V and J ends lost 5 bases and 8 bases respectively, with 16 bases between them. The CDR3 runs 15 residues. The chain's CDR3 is CASSPQGAGYSPLHF. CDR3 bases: TGTGCCAGCAGCCCCCAAGGGGCAGGGTATTCACCCCTCCACTTT.

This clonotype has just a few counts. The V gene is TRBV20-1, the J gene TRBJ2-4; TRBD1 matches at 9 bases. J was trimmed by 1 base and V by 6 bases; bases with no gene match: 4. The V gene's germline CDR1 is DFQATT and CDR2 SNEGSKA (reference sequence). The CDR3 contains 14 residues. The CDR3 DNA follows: TGCAGTGCCAAAGGACAGGGGGCCAAAAACATTCAGTACTTC. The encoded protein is CSAKGQGAKNIQYF.

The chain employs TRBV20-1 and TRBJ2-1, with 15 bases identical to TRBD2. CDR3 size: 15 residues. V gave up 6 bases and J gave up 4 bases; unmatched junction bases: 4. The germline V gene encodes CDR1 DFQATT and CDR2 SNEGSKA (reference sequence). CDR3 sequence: CSARGTSGGYNEQFF. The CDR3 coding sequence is TGCAGTGCGCGAGGGACTAGCGGGGGGTACAATGAGCAGTTCTTC.

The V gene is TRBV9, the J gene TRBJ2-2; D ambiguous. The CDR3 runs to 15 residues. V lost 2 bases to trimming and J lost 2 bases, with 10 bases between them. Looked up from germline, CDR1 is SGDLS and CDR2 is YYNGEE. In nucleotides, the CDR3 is TGTGCCAGCAGCGTTCACCTCACTAACACCGGGGAGCTGTTTTTT. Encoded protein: CASSVHLTNTGELFF.

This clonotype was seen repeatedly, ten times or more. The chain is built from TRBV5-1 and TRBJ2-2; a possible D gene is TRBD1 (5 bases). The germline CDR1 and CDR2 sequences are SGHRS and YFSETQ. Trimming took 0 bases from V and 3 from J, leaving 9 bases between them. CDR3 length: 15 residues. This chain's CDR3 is CASSLAGPDTGELFF. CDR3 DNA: TGCGCCAGCAGCTTGGCAGGGCCCGACACCGGGGAGCTGTTTTTT.

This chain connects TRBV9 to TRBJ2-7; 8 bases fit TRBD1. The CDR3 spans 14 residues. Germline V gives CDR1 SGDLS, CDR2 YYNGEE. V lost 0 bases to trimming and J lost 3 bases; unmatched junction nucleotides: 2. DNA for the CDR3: TGTGCCAGCAGCGTAGCAGGACAGGGCTACGAGCAGTACTTC. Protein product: CASSVAGQGYEQYF.

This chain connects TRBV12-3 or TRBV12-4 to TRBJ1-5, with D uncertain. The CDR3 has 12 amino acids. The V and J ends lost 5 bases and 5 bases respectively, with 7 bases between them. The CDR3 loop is CASSNNDQPQHF. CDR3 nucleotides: TGTGCCAGCAGTAACAACGATCAGCCCCAGCATTTT.

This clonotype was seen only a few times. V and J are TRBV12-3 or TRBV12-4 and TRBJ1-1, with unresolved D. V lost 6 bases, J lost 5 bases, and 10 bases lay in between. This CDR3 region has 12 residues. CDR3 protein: CASSRPQTEAFF. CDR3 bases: TGTGCCAGCAGCCGCCCACAGACTGAAGCTTTCTTT.

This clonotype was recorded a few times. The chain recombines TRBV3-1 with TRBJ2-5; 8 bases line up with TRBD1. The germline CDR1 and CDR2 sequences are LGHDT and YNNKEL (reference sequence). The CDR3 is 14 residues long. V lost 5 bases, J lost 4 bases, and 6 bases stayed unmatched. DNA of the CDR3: TGTGCCAGCAGCTCACGGACAGGGCCAGAGACCCAGTACTTC. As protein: CASSSRTGPETQYF.

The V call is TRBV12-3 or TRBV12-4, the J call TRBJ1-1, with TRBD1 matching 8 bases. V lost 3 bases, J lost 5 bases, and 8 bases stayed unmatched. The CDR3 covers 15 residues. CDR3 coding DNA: TGTGCCAGCAGTTTGTTACAGGGGGTCTTGACTGAAGCTTTCTTT. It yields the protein CASSLLQGVLTEAFF.

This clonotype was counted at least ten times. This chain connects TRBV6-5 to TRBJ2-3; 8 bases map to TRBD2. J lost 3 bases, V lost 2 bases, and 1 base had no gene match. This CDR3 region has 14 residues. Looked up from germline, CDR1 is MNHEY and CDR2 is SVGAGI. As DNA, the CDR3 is TGTGCCAGCAGTTACGCGGGGGGTACAGATACGCAGTATTTT. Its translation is CASSYAGGTDTQYF.

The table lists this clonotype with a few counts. CDR3 sequence reads: CASSFMALTYEQYF. CDR3 DNA sequence: TGCGCCAGCAGCTTTATGGCACTCACCTACGAGCAGTACTTC. The rearrangement joins TRBV5-1 to TRBJ2-7; D is uncertain. V was clipped by 2 bases and J by 2 bases, with 11 bases between them. The CDR3 loop spans 14 amino acids. CDR1 and CDR2 from the germline V gene are SGHRS and YFSETQ.

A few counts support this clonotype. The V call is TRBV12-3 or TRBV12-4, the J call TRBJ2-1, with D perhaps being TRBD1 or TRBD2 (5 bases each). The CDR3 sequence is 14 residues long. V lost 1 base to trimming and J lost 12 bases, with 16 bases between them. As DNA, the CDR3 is TGTGCCAGCAGTTTAGGGGAAGAGGGACCCGGGCAGTTCTTC. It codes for CASSLGEEGPGQFF.

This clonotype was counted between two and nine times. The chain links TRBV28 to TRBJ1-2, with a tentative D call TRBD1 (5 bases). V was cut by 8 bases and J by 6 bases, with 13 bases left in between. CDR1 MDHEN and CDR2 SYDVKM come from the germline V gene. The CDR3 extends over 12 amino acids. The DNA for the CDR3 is TGTGCCAGCCGGAGGGAGGGGAATGGCTACACCTTC. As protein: CASRREGNGYTF.

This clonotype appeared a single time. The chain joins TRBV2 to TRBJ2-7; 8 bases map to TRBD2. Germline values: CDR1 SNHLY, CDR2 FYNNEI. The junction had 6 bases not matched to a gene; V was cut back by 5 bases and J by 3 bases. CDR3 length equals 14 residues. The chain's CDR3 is CASSRLAGIYEQYF. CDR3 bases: TGTGCCAGCAGTCGCTTAGCGGGGATCTACGAGCAGTACTTC.

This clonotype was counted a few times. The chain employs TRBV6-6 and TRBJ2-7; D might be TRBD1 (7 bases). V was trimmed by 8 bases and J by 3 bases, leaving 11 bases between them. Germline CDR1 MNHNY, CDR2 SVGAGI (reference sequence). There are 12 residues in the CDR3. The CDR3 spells CASAGQSYEQYV. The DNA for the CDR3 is TGTGCCAGCGCGGGACAGAGCTACGAGCAGTACGTC.

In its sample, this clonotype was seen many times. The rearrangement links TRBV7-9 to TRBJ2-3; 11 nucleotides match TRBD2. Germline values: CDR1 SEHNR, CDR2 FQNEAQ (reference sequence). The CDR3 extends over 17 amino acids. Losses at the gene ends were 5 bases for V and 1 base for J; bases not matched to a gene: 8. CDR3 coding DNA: TGTGCCAGCAGCCTAAGACGGGGACTAGCGGGCACAGATACGCAGTATTTT. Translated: CASSLRRGLAGTDTQYF.

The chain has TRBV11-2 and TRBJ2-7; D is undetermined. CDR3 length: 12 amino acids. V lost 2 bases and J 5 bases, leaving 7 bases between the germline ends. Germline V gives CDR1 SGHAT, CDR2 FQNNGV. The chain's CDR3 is CASSLTINEQYF. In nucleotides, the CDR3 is TGTGCCAGCAGCTTAACGATCAACGAGCAGTACTTC.

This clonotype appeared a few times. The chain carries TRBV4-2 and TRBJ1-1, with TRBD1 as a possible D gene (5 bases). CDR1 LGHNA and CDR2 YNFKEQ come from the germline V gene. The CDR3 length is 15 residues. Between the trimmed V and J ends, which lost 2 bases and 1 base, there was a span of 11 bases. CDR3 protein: CASSQSMGGNTEAFF. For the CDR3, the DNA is TGTGCCAGCAGCCAATCCATGGGGGGGAACACTGAAGCTTTCTTT.

For the CDR3, the DNA is TGTGCCAGCAGCCAAGATAGCCTAGCGGGGGCGGAGCTGTTTTTT. Protein product: CASSQDSLAGAELFF. The chain uses TRBV3-1 and TRBJ2-2; 10 bases fit TRBD2. The CDR3 totals 15 residues. V shed 0 bases and J 10 bases; nucleotides not matched to a gene: 5. Germline-derived CDR1 and CDR2 are LGHDT and YNNKEL (reference sequence).